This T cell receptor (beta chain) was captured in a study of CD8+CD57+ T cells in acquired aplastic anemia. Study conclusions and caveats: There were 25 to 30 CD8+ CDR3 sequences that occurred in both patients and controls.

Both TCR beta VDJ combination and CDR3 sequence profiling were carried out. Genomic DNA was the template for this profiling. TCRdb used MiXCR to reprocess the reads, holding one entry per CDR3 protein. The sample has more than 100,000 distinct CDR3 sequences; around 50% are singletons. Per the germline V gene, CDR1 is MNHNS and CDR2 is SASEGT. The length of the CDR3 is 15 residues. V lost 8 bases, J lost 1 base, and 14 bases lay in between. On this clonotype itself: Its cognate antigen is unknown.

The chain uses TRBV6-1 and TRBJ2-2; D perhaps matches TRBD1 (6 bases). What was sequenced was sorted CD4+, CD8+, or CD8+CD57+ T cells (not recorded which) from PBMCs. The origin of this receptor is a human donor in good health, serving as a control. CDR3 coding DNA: TGTGCCAGCTGGCAGGGGTCGTTGAACACCGGGGAGCTGTTTTTT. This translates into CASWQGSLNTGELFF.